What follows are 22 T cell receptor beta chains derived from one specimen sequenced in a study of a mutant IDH1 vaccine in newly diagnosed glioma (dated by TCRdb to the early 2020s). Libraries were constructed by the immunoSEQ multiplex PCR assay. In TCRdb, the immuneACCESS table is reduced to in-frame sequences with V and J assigned. These tables do not hold every clone; where another copy was compared, an unresolved V gene accounts for under half, and the others remain unexplained. In all, the sample holds about 68,000 clones, and 79% of those were seen once. The ten biggest clones cover 8.2% of the sample. Sample time point, as interpreted from the label and publication: baseline, week 1 (first vaccination visit). This specimen's treatment or condition label, interpreted: pre-vaccination baseline after standard-of-care therapy. The source was PBMCs, collected from a glioma patient treated with radiotherapy, temozolomide or both. The receptors stem from a man aged 45-60 years with glioma.

The rearrangement joins TRBV2 to TRBJ2-1; D gene ambiguous. Germline-derived CDR1 and CDR2 are SNHLY and FYNNEI. This CDR3 comprises 10 residues. Deletions cut 8 bases from V and 10 bases from J, with 9 bases between. Here the CDR3 DNA reads TGTGCCAGCGGTTCTCTGGAGCAGTTCTTC. Its protein is CASGSLEQFF.

This chain connects TRBV14 to TRBJ2-7; unclear D gene. Germline V CDR1 and CDR2: SGHDN, FVKESK. The CDR3 runs to 14 residues. V lost 0 bases and J lost 2, with 8 bases in between. CDR3 sequence (DNA): TGTGCCAGCAGCCAAGATCGGGCTACCTACGAGCAGTACTTC. Encoded protein: CASSQDRATYEQYF. The full variable domain, in which reference TRBV14 and TRBJ2-7 provide the parts outside the CDR3, is EAGVTQFPSHSVIEKGQTVTLRCDPISGHDNLYWYRRVMGKEIKFLLHFVKESKQDESGMPNNRFLAERTGGTYSTLKVQPAELEDSGVYFCASSQDRATYEQYFGPGTRLTVT.

This sequence joins TRBV19 and TRBJ1-1; D possibly corresponds to TRBD1 (6 bases). CDR3 length: 16 amino acids. V was cut by 5 bases and J by 2 bases, with 18 bases left in between. Germline V gene sequence: CDR1 LNHDA, CDR2 SQIVND (reference sequence). CDR3 amino acids: CASSGNRVGGNTEAFF. CDR3 DNA: TGTGCCAGTAGTGGTAACAGGGTCGGTGGAAACACTGAAGCTTTCTTT.

This chain connects TRBV18 to TRBJ2-5; D is unresolved. The CDR3 sequence is 13 residues long. The V and J ends lost 8 bases and 4 bases respectively, with 14 bases between them. Germline loops: CDR1 KGHSH, CDR2 LQKENI. CDR3 protein: CASGGRSGETQYF. The CDR3 nucleotides read TGTGCCAGCGGTGGGCGCTCCGGAGAGACCCAGTACTTC.

In this sample, this clone turned up once. The chain has TRBV6-5 and TRBJ2-7; a possible D gene is TRBD1 (6 bases). This CDR3 has 14 amino acids. V was trimmed by 2 bases and J by 6 bases, leaving 14 bases between them. The germline V gene has CDR1 MNHEY and CDR2 SVGAGI. In DNA, the CDR3 is TGTGCCAGCAGTTACGATTCCCCAGGGGCCGAGCAGTACTTC. Its translation: CASSYDSPGAEQYF.

In regard to this clone: Other DNA sequences from this sample encode an identical CDR3 as well. This rearrangement joins TRBV30 to TRBJ1-2; TRBD1 agrees at 8 bases. The CDR3 totals 14 residues. With V trimmed by 0 bases and J by 4 bases, 4 bases remained unmatched. The germline V gene encodes CDR1 GTSNPN and CDR2 SVGIG (reference sequence). CDR3 in DNA: TGTGCCTGGAGTGTCGGGACAGGATCCTATGGCTACACCTTC. Its protein product is CAWSVGTGSYGYTF.

The chain combines TRBV28 with TRBJ2-7, with 7 nucleotides matching TRBD2. CDR1 MDHEN and CDR2 SYDVKM come from the germline V gene. With V trimmed by 3 bases and J by 7 bases, 9 bases remained unmatched. This CDR3 contains 14 residues. CDR3: CASSLGRGDLEQYF. DNA for the CDR3: TGTGCCAGCAGTTTGGGACGGGGGGATCTAGAGCAGTACTTC.

V and J are TRBV29-1 and TRBJ2-7; D ambiguous. CDR3 size: 13 residues. Trimming removed 4 bases at V and 1 base at J, with 11 bases between. CDR1 and CDR2 (germline): SQVTM, ANQGSEA. CDR3 DNA: TGCAGCGTTGTTAGACCCGGATCCTACGAGCAGTACTTC. This translates into CSVVRPGSYEQYF.

This clone showed up just a few times. The V gene is TRBV15, the J gene TRBJ2-1, with 13 bases lining up with TRBD2. V shed 2 bases and J 4 bases; nucleotides not matched to a gene: 2. Germline V gene sequence: CDR1 LNHNV, CDR2 YYDKDF (reference sequence). The CDR3 totals 16 residues. The CDR3, as DNA: TGTGCCACCAGCAGAAGACTAGCGGGGGGTTACAATGAGCAGTTCTTC. Protein: CATSRRLAGGYNEQFF.

The rearrangement links TRBV6-6 to TRBJ2-3; D is uncertain. Germline CDR1 MNHNY, CDR2 SVGAGI (reference sequence). This CDR3 spans 11 amino acids. V was cut by 6 bases and J by 5 bases, with 6 bases left in between. The CDR3 spells CASSLRDTQYF. In nucleotides, the CDR3 is TGTGCCAGCAGCCTCAGAGATACGCAGTATTTT.

The V and J genes are TRBV18 and TRBJ1-1; D is unclear. The CDR3 totals 14 residues. Trimming took off 0 bases at V and 7 bases at J, with 12 bases between the two ends. Germline V gives CDR1 KGHSH, CDR2 LQKENI. The CDR3 region has the DNA TGTGCCAGCTCACCACCGAGCCAGCCCTATGAAGCTTTCTTT. This sequence encodes CASSPPSQPYEAFF.

This clone was seen a handful of times. V is TRBV5-8 and J is TRBJ2-3, with 8 positions matching TRBD2. There are 16 residues in the CDR3. CDR1 and CDR2 (germline): SGHTS, YDEGEE. The ends lost 6 bases at V and 0 bases at J; junction bases unmatched: 9. CDR3 in amino acids: CASNTQRGPSTDTQYF. CDR3 sequence (DNA): TGTGCCAGCAACACACAGCGGGGGCCGAGCACAGATACGCAGTATTTT.

The genes are TRBV4-1 and TRBJ2-3; a possible D gene is TRBD2 (6 bases). This CDR3 is 16 amino acids long. Trimming removed 1 base from V and 1 base from J, with 12 bases in between. The germline V gene has CDR1 MGHRA and CDR2 YSYEKL. Here the CDR3 reads CASSQVTGTGTDTQYF. The CDR3 bases are TGCGCCAGCAGCCAAGTTACCGGGACTGGCACAGATACGCAGTATTTT.

V usage is TRBV29-1 and J usage is TRBJ1-2; 7 nucleotides match TRBD1. Trimming took 6 bases from V and 4 from J; bases not matched to a gene: 8. There are 13 residues in the CDR3. CDR1 is SQVTM and CDR2 is ANQGSEA in the germline V gene. CDR3 sequence (DNA): TGCAGCGTGGATCCAGGGGGAGGCTATGGCTACACCTTC. Protein sequence: CSVDPGGGYGYTF. Supplemented by reference TRBV29-1 and TRBJ1-2, the full variable domain reads SAVISQKPSRDICQRGTSLTIQCQVDSQVTMMFWYRQQPGQSLTLIATANQGSEATYESGFVIDKFPISRPNLTFSTLTVSNMSPEDSSIYLCSVDPGGGYGYTFGSGTRLTVV.

The chain links TRBV19 to TRBJ1-5; D perhaps matches TRBD1 (6 bases). The V gene lost 10 bases and the J gene lost 0 bases, with 13 bases spanning the gap. Germline V gene sequence: CDR1 LNHDA, CDR2 SQIVND (reference sequence). This CDR3 is built from 14 residues. This chain's CDR3 is CATHRDLSNQPQHF. CDR3 DNA sequence: TGTGCCACCCACAGGGACCTTAGCAATCAGCCCCAGCATTTT.

To note about this clone: Germline is not matched at one junction end, which may reflect a read error. This sequence joins TRBV7-7 and TRBJ2-5; D possibly uses TRBD1 or TRBD2 (5 bases each). CDR3 length: 14 residues. CDR1 is SSHAT and CDR2 is FNYEAQ in the germline V gene (reference sequence). The CDR3 nucleotides are TGTGCTAGCAGCCCGGACTCCGCCCAGGGGACCCAGTACTTC. It specifies CASSPDSAQGTQYF. The full variable domain, rest sourced from reference TRBV7-7 and TRBJ2-5, is GAGVSQSPRYKVTKRGQDVTLRCDPISSHATLYWYQQALGQGPEFLTYFNYEAQPDKSGLPSDRFSAERPEGSISTLTIQRTEQRDSAMYRCASSPDSAQGTQYFGPGTRLLVL.

This clone came up a few times. Here the CDR3 reads CASNLGQTNTEAFF. DNA for the CDR3: TGTGCCAGCAACCTCGGACAGACTAACACTGAAGCTTTCTTT. The chain uses TRBV7-2 and TRBJ1-1; tentatively, D is TRBD1 (6 bases). Deletions cut 7 bases from V and 2 bases from J, with 14 bases between. CDR1 is SGHTA, CDR2 FQGNSA, per germline. This CDR3 contains 14 residues.

The chain is built from TRBV7-3 and TRBJ2-1; D is uncertain. V lost 3 bases and J 2 bases, leaving 5 bases between the germline ends. CDR1 is SGHTA, CDR2 FQGTGA, per germline. This CDR3 contains 13 residues. CDR3 nucleotide sequence: TGTGCCAGCAGCTTGTACACCTACAATGAGCAGTTCTTC. The encoded protein is CASSLYTYNEQFF.

The rearrangement uses TRBV19 and TRBJ2-5; no definite D call. This CDR3 contains 17 residues. Germline CDR1 and CDR2: LNHDA and SQIVND (reference sequence). The V end was cut by 3 bases, the J end by 2 bases, with 19 bases between. CDR3 region: CASSMGPGYIRQETQYF. The CDR3 nucleotides read TGTGCCAGTAGTATGGGCCCGGGTTACATACGTCAAGAGACCCAGTACTTC.

The rearrangement links TRBV9 to TRBJ2-5; TRBD1 might be the D (6 bases). The CDR3 runs 15 residues. The V gene's germline CDR1 is SGDLS and CDR2 YYNGEE. Trimming left V 4 bases short and J 4 bases short, with 17 bases between. The CDR3 protein is CASSPGQATSETQYF. For the CDR3, the DNA is TGTGCCAGCAGCCCGGGACAAGCAACCTCAGAGACCCAGTACTTC.

This clone was recorded a few times. CDR3 sequence: CASSPGQGILYEQYF. The CDR3, as DNA: TGTGCCAGCAGCCCGGGACAGGGGATTCTCTACGAGCAGTACTTC. V is TRBV13 and J is TRBJ2-7; 10 positions agree with TRBD1. Germline trimming cut 5 bases from V and 3 bases from J; bases unmatched to any gene: 7. This CDR3 contains 15 residues. Germline values: CDR1 PRHDT, CDR2 FYEKMQ (reference sequence).

V gene TRBV27 combines with J gene TRBJ1-5, with 10 bases fitting TRBD1. This CDR3 has 15 residues. After removal of 2 bases from V and 3 bases from J, the junction contained 1 base not matched to a gene. Germline V gene lookup returns CDR1 MNHEY and CDR2 SMNVEV (reference sequence). The CDR3 reads CASSLGTGDNQPQHF. DNA for the CDR3: TGTGCCAGCAGTTTAGGGACAGGGGACAATCAGCCCCAGCATTTT.